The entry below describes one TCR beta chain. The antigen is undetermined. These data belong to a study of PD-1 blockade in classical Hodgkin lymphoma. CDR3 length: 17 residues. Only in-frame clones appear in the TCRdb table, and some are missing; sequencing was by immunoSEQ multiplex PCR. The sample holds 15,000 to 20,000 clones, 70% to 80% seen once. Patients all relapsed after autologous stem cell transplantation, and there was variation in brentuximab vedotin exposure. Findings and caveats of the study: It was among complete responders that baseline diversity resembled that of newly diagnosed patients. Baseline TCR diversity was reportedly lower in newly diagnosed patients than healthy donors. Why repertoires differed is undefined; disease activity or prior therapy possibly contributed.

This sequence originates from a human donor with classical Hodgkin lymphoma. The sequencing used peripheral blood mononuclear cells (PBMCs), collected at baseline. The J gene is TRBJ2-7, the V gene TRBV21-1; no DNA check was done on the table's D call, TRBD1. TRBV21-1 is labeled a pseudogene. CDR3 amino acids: CASSKTYRGAPYYEQYF. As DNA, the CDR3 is TGTGCCAGCAGCAAAACCTACAGGGGAGCCCCCTACTACGAGCAGTACTTC.